This T cell receptor beta chain stems from a study of T cell responses to AZD1222 COVID-19 vaccine (TCRdb year 2021). In the study overall: TCR sequencing covered fewer than 250 trial participants: 200 to 220 given two doses of AZD1222 and 26 given two doses of MenACWY control vaccine. Enrollment into the trials was organized by age into subgroups of 18-55, 56-69 and 70-plus years, and those subgroups contained approximately 160, 26 and 62 TCR-sequenced participants, respectively. Study-level results and caveats: CD4 TCRs associated with the vaccine covered the entire spike protein, and the dominant responses were in regions 160-218 and 743-854. Spike-specific TCR breadth and depth rose significantly after two AZD1222 doses compared with day 0 and with MenACWY recipients. The 56-69-year group was small, and its depth increase did not reach significance, likely because of low power. Conclusions about previously exposed vaccinees were limited because only six AZD1222 recipients were SARS-CoV-2 seropositive at baseline. Participants were mostly white British, with more females than males. The authors suggested clonal diversity may have been underestimated. Nearly half of unique spike-specific TCRs reportedly recognized epitopes outside regions mutated in the B.1.351 and B.1.1.7 variants. Because no samples from the day 14 peak response were available, repertoires could be characterized only after the peak T cell response.

At the junction V is shortened by 2 bases and J by 7 bases; bases outside the gene matches: 7. Its CDR3 holds 16 amino acids, cysteine through phenylalanine. The CDR3 DNA has 48 bases and is translated from base 1. The germline V gene gives CDR1 as SGHTA and CDR2 as FQGNSA. This specimen's time point label, per the study, means: about 28 days (+/-7) after the second vaccine dose. AZD1222 recipients with second doses at about 4 weeks or about 12 weeks were pooled, because spike-specific TCR depth and breadth did not differ between schedules. Vaccinee samples were obtained from the UK trials COV001 and COV002, which included a single-blind randomized controlled phase 2/3 trial of AZD1222 (ChAdOx1 nCoV-19) in healthy adults. For TCRbeta chain sequencing, PBMC samples were collected from trial participants at day 0 and at day 28 after the second dose. The CDR3 regions of human TCRbeta chains were subjected to immunosequencing. As for the authors' bioinformatics: TCRs in the repertoires were matched against a reference library of SARS-CoV-2-specific TCRs that had been generated with the MIRA antigen-specificity platform. Breadth meant the fraction of unique TCRs that were SARS-CoV-2-associated, whereas depth meant the fraction of total T cells that were SARS-CoV-2-associated. Using the MIRA data, every spike-specific TCR was mapped to the spike region that the TCR reacted to and assigned to either a CD4 or a CD8 class. Log10-transformed breadth and depth values were compared by one-way ANOVA with Sidak's multiple comparisons tests. The table comes from immuneACCESS by way of TCRdb, which keeps in-frame sequences with V and J called. Part of the clones is missing from these tables; in studies checked, under half for an unresolved V gene and the rest for unknown reasons. The V and J calls and clone size were taken over from that table, and D and trimming were inferred from the DNA. The sample includes over 110,000 clones, with almost 95% observed a single time. The ten largest clones add up to approximately 9% of the sample.

On this clone itself: No antigen is known for it. Per-nucleotide qualities are absent, and no much larger clonotype sits a single base away.

Sequenced material: peripheral blood, taken 28 days after the second AZD1222 dose. The chain is encoded by TRBV7-2 joined to TRBJ1-6; the central 8 bases match TRBD1. The TCR was taken from an adult who received the AZD1222 COVID-19 vaccine. The nucleotide sequence is TGTGCCAGCAGCTTATGGTGGACAGGGTTAAATTCACCCCTCCACTTT. This translates into CASSLWWTGLNSPLHF. Where the CDR3 stops, the reference TRBV7-2 and TRBJ1-6 genes take over; the full variable domain is GAGVSQSPSNKVTEKGKDVELRCDPISGHTALYWYRQSLGQGLEFLIYFQGNSAPDKSGLPSDRFSAERTGGSVSTLTIQRTQQEDSAVYLCASSLWWTGLNSPLHFGNGTRLTVT.